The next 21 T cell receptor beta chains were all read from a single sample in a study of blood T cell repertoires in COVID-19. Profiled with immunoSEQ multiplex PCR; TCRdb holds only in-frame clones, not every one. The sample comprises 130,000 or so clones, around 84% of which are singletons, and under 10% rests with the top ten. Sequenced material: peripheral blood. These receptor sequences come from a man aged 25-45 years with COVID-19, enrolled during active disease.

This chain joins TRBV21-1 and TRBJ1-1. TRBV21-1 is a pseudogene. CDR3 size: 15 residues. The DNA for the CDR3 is TGTGCCAGCAGCAAAGCGGAGAGAATGAACACTGAAGCTTTCTTT. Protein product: CASSKAERMNTEAFF.

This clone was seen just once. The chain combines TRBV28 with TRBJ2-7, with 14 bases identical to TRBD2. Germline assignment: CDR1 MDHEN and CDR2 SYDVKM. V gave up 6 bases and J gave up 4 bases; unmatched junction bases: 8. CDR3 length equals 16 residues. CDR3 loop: CASRSGTSGSLYEQYF. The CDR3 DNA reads TGTGCCAGCAGGTCCGGGACTAGCGGGAGTCTGTACGAGCAGTACTTC.

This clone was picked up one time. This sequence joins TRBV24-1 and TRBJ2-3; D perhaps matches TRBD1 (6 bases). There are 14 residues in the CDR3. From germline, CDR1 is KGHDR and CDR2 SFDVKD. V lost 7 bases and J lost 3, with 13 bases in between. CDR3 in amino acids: CATRRAGATDTQYF. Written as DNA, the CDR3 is TGTGCCACCAGAAGGGCAGGGGCTACAGATACGCAGTATTTT.

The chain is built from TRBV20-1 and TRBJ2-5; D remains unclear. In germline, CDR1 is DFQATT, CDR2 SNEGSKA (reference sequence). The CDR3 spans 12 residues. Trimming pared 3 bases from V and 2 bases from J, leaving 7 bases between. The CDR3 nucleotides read TGCAGTGCTAGTTTCGGTCAAGAGACCCAGTACTTC. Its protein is CSASFGQETQYF.

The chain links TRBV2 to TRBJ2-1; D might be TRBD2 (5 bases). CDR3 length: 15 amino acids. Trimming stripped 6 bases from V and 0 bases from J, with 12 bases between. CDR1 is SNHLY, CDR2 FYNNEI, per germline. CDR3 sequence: CASSLAVSSYNEQFF. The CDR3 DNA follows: TGTGCCAGCAGCCTAGCCGTAAGCTCCTACAATGAGCAGTTCTTC.

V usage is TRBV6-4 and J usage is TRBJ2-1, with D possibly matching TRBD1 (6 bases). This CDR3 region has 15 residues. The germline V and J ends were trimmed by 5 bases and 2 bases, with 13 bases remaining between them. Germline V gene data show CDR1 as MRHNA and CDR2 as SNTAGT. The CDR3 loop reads CASSPTEGAYNEQFF. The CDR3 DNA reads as TGTGCCAGCAGTCCCACTGAGGGGGCCTACAATGAGCAGTTCTTC.

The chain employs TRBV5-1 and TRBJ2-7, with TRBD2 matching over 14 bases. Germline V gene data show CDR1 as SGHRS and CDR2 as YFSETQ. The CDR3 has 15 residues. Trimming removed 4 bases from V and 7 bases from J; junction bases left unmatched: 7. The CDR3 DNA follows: TGCGCCAGCAGCCCGGGACTAGCGGGAGTGAGAGAGCAGTACTTC. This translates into CASSPGLAGVREQYF.

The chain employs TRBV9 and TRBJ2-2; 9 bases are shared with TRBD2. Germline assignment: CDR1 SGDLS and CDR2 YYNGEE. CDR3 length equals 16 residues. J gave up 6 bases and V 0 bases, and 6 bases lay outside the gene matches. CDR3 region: CASSVDSGSLPGELFF. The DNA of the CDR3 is TGTGCCAGCAGCGTAGATAGCGGGAGTCTACCCGGGGAGCTGTTTTTT.

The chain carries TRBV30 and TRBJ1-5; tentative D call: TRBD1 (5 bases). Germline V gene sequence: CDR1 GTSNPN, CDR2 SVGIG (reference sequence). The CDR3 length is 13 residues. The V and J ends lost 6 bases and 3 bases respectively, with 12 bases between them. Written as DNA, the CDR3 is TGTGCCTGCCAAGGAGGGGACAATCAGCCCCAGCATTTT. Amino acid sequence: CACQGGDNQPQHF.

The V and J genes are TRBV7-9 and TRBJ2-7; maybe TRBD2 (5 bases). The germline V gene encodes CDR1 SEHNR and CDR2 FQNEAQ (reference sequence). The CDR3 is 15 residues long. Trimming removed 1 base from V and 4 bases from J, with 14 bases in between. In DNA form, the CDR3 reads TGTGCCAGCAGCTTAGAGGGCGGGTTTGGGTACGAGCAGTACTTC. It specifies CASSLEGGFGYEQYF.

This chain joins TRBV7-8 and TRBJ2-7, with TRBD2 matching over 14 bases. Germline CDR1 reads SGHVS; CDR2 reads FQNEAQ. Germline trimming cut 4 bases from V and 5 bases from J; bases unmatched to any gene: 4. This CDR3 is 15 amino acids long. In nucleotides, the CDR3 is TGTGCCAGCAGCTGGGGGACTAGCGGGAGCAACGAGCAGTACTTC. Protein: CASSWGTSGSNEQYF. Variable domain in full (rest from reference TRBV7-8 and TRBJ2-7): GAGVSQSPRYKVAKRGQDVALRCDPISGHVSLFWYQQALGQGPEFLTYFQNEAQLDKSGLPSDRFFAERPEGSVSTLKIQRTQQEDSAVYLCASSWGTSGSNEQYFGPGTRLTVT.

The CDR3 spells CASSIGTSGGQETQYF. CDR3 sequence (DNA): TGTGCCAGCAGCATAGGGACTAGCGGGGGCCAAGAGACCCAGTACTTC. The chain employs TRBV7-3 and TRBJ2-5; the match to TRBD2 covers 14 bases. The CDR3 is made up of 16 amino acids. V lost 5 bases to trimming and J lost 1 base; unmatched junction nucleotides: 3. CDR1 SGHTA and CDR2 FQGTGA come from the germline V gene.

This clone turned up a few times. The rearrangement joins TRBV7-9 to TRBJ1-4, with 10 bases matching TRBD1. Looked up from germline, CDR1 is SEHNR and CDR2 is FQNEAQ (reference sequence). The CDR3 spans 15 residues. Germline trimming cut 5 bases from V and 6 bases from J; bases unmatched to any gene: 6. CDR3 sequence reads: CASSPWGTGDEKLFF. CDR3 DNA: TGTGCCAGCAGCCCCTGGGGGACAGGGGATGAAAAACTGTTTTTT.

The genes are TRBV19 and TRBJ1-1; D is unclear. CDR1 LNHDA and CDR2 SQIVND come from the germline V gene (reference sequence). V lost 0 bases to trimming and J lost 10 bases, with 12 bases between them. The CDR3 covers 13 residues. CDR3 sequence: CASSIDELATAFF. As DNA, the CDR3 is TGTGCCAGTAGTATAGATGAATTGGCAACAGCTTTCTTT.

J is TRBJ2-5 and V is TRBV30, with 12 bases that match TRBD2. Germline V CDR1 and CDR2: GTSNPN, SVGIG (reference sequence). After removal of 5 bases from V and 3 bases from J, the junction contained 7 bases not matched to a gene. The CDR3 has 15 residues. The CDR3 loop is CAWLRLAGAEETQYF. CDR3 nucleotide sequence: TGTGCCTGGTTAAGACTAGCGGGAGCCGAAGAGACCCAGTACTTC.

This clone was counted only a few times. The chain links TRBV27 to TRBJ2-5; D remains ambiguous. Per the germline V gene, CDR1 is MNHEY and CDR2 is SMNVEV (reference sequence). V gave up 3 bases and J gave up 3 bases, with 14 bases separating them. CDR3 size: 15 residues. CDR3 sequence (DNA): TGTGCCAGCAGTTTGGTGGGCAGGAAAAAAGAGACCCAGTACTTC. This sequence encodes CASSLVGRKKETQYF.

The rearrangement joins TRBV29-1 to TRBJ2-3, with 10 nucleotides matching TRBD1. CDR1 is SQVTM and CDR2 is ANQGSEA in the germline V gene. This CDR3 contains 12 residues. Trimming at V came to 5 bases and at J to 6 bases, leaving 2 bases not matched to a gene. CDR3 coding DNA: TGCAGCGTTTGGACAGGGGGGGATACGCAGTATTTT. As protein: CSVWTGGDTQYF.

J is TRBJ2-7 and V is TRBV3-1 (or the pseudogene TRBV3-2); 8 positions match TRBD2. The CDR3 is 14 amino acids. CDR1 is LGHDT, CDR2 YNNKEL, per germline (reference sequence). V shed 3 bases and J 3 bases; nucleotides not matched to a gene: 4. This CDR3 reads CASSHGGGLYEQYF. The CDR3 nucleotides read TGTGCCAGCAGCCATGGCGGGGGGCTCTACGAGCAGTACTTC.

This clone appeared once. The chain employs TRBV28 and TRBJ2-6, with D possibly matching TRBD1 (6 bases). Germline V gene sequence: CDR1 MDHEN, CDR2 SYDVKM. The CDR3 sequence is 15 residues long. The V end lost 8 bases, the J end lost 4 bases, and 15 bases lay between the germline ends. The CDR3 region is CASGIGGSGANVLTF. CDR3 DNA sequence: TGTGCCAGCGGAATAGGGGGATCCGGGGCCAACGTCCTGACTTTC.

The CDR3 reads CASSHERSLGRGYTF. The CDR3, as DNA: TGTGCCAGCAGCCACGAGAGGTCCCTTGGAAGGGGCTACACCTTC. This rearrangement joins TRBV7-9 to TRBJ1-2; the D is unclear. Looked up from germline, CDR1 is SEHNR and CDR2 is FQNEAQ (reference sequence). This CDR3 is 15 amino acids long. V dropped 5 bases and J dropped 8 bases, with 21 bases sitting between them.

CDR3 region: CSVEDRTSGFIGEQFF. In nucleotides, the CDR3 is TGCAGCGTTGAAGATAGGACTAGCGGGTTTATCGGTGAGCAGTTCTTC. The J gene is TRBJ2-1, the V gene TRBV29-1; TRBD2 matches 11 bases. The junction had 10 bases not matched to a gene; V was cut back by 0 bases and J by 9 bases. The CDR3 length is 16 residues. CDR1 and CDR2 (germline): SQVTM, ANQGSEA.